This T cell receptor beta chain derives from a study of OX40 agonist ivuxolimab in advanced cancers. V was pared by 4 bases and J by 3 bases, with 7 bases of the junction left unmatched. CDR1 and CDR2 (germline): SGHTS, YDEGEE. The CDR3 consists of 15 residues. Sequenced by immunoSEQ multiplex PCR; TCRdb stores in-frame clones only, minus some. The table includes around 44,000 clones, roughly 90% detected once. The sequencing here drew on CD4+ or CD8+ T cells sorted from blood, taken in a trial of the OX40 agonist ivuxolimab. The TCR comes from an adult with an advanced solid tumor such as melanoma, head and neck, liver or kidney cancer. The chain joins TRBV5-8 to TRBJ1-1; 9 bases align to TRBD1. This CDR3 is CASSPGQGGDTEAFF. As DNA, the CDR3 is TGTGCCAGCAGCCCGGGACAGGGAGGGGACACTGAAGCTTTCTTT.